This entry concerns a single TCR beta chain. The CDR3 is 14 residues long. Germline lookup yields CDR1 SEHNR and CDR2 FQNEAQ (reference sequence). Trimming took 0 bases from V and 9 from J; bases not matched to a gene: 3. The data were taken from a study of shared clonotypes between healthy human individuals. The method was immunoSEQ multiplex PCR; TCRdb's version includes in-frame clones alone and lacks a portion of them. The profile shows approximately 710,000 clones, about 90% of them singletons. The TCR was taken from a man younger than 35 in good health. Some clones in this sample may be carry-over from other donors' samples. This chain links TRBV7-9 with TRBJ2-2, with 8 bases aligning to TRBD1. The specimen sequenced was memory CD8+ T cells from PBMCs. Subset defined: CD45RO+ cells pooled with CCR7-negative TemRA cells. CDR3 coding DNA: TGTGCCAGCAGCTTAGCAGGACAGGGCTGGGAGCTGTTTTTT. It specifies CASSLAGQGWELFF.